The count of the clone carrying this T cell receptor beta chain is one. Its matching antigen is unknown. Assay used: immunoSEQ multiplex PCR; TCRdb lists only in-frame clones, some missing. The table shows around 270,000 clones, with around 93% occurring only once. V dropped 4 bases and J dropped 3; count of bases not matched to a gene: 6. From germline, CDR1 is SGHVS and CDR2 FNYEAQ. The CDR3 has 16 residues. The data stem from a study of T cell responses to AZD1222 COVID-19 vaccine. Whole-study results and caveats: Unmutated regions of variants are reportedly targeted by nearly half of spike-specific TCRs.

The sample was peripheral blood, taken 28 days after the second AZD1222 dose. The V call is TRBV7-6, the J call TRBJ1-5; TRBD1 matches 10 bases. The clonotype originates from an adult who received the AZD1222 COVID-19 vaccine. CDR3 in amino acids: CASSSPGQGNNQPQHF. The CDR3 bases are TGTGCCAGCAGCTCCCCGGGACAGGGGAACAATCAGCCCCAGCATTTT.